The 23 T cell receptor beta chains below all came from one sample that was sequenced in a study of shared clonotypes between healthy human individuals. Assay: immunoSEQ multiplex PCR; the TCRdb copy retains only in-frame clones and omits some. The sample has 550,000 to 700,000 clones; more than 70% are singletons. Material for sequencing was memory CD4+ T cells sorted from blood. The subset is: CD45RA-negative fraction. The receptor source for this set is a woman aged 30 to 39 in good health.

V is TRBV15 and J is TRBJ2-1, with 7 bases fitting TRBD2. The junction had 8 bases not matched to a gene; V was cut back by 4 bases and J by 8 bases. The CDR3 sequence is 14 residues long. CDR1 and CDR2 from the germline V gene are LNHNV and YYDKDF (reference sequence). The CDR3 is CATSNNRLAHEQFF. The CDR3 DNA is TGTGCCACCAGCAACAACCGACTAGCCCATGAGCAGTTCTTC.

The chain has TRBV5-1 and TRBJ2-7; D unresolved. Germline CDR1 and CDR2: SGHRS and YFSETQ. The V end was cut by 0 bases, the J end by 4 bases, with 11 bases between. The CDR3 spans 14 residues. CDR3 region: CASSLVPGRYEQYF. CDR3 coding DNA: TGCGCCAGCAGCTTGGTTCCTGGAAGATACGAGCAGTACTTC.

The genes are TRBV6-5 and TRBJ2-2; tentatively, D is TRBD2 (5 bases). V lost 9 bases and J 6 bases, leaving 17 bases between the germline ends. CDR3 length equals 14 residues. Germline V gives CDR1 MNHEY, CDR2 SVGAGI. CDR3 sequence: CASTVTSFPGELFF. For the CDR3, the DNA is TGTGCCAGTACAGTTACTAGTTTCCCCGGGGAGCTGTTTTTT.

As to this clone: A read error is possible here, since a much larger clone lies one base away. V gene TRBV5-1 combines with J gene TRBJ2-1, with D unresolved. CDR3 length: 14 residues. V dropped 0 bases and J dropped 0 bases, with 4 bases sitting between them. The germline V gene encodes CDR1 SGHRS and CDR2 YFSETQ. The CDR3: CASSLEYSYNEQFF. In DNA, the CDR3 is TGCGCCAGCAGCTTGGAGTACTCCTACAATGAGCAGTTCTTC. Complete variable domain (other parts from reference TRBV5-1 and TRBJ2-1): KAGVTQTPRYLIKTRGQQVTLSCSPISGHRSVSWYQQTPGQGLQFLFEYFSETQRNKGNFPGRFSGRQFSNSRSEMNVSTLELGDSALYLCASSLEYSYNEQFFGPGTRLTVL.

V usage is TRBV6-5 and J usage is TRBJ2-7; possible D gene TRBD2, 5 bases. The CDR3 spans 12 residues. V was pared by 8 bases and J by 6 bases, with 14 bases between. CDR1 MNHEY and CDR2 SVGAGI come from the germline V gene. This chain's CDR3 is CASGKIGGEQYF. The CDR3 bases are TGTGCCAGCGGAAAGATTGGAGGCGAGCAGTACTTC.

The chain links TRBV2 to TRBJ2-7; no clear D. Per the germline V gene, CDR1 is SNHLY and CDR2 is FYNNEI. The CDR3 extends over 14 amino acids. V was trimmed by 6 bases and J by 2 bases, leaving 14 bases between them. DNA of the CDR3: TGTGCCAGCAGCTGGCTAGGGCTAGCCTACGAGCAGTACTTC. It encodes CASSWLGLAYEQYF.

Comment on this clone: With a much larger clone just one base away, this may be a read error. The V gene is TRBV25-1, the J gene TRBJ2-3; D remains ambiguous. V lost 6 bases and J lost 2, with 3 bases in between. The germline CDR1 and CDR2 sequences are MGHDK and SYGVNS. The CDR3 runs to 11 residues. CDR3 DNA sequence: TGTGCCAGCAGCCCCACAGATACGCAGTATTTT. Residues: CASSPTDTQYF.

This clone appeared once. The chain uses TRBV19 and TRBJ1-2, with D tentatively TRBD1 (6 bases). Germline loops: CDR1 LNHDA, CDR2 SQIVND (reference sequence). V gave up 7 bases and J gave up 1 base, with 13 bases separating them. CDR3 length: 14 amino acids. The CDR3: CASKGQPLNYGYTF. The CDR3 bases are TGTGCCAGTAAAGGACAGCCACTTAACTATGGCTACACCTTC.

This clone came up once. The rearrangement links TRBV28 to TRBJ2-1; TRBD2 agrees at 10 bases. Germline-derived CDR1 and CDR2 are MDHEN and SYDVKM. V shed 2 bases, J shed 11 bases, and the junction held 9 bases outside the gene matches. This CDR3 has 15 amino acids. CDR3 nucleotides: TGTGCCAGCAGTTTAAGCGGGAGGGCTCGGACGCAGCAGTTCTTC. Its translation: CASSLSGRARTQQFF.

This clone was detected once. V gene TRBV7-7 combines with J gene TRBJ2-3; TRBD1 matches at 9 bases. Germline-derived CDR1 and CDR2 are SSHAT and FNYEAQ (reference sequence). This CDR3 has 15 amino acids. Trimming took 5 bases from V and 3 from J; bases not matched to a gene: 6. This CDR3 is CASSEQGAITDTQYF. In nucleotides, the CDR3 is TGTGCCAGCAGCGAACAGGGGGCAATTACAGATACGCAGTATTTT. The full variable domain, completed using reference TRBV7-7 and TRBJ2-3, is GAGVSQSPRYKVTKRGQDVTLRCDPISSHATLYWYQQALGQGPEFLTYFNYEAQPDKSGLPSDRFSAERPEGSISTLTIQRTEQRDSAMYRCASSEQGAITDTQYFGPGTRLTVL.

The CDR3 reads CASSDRDGNQPQHF. The CDR3 nucleotides read TGCGCCAGCAGTGACAGGGATGGGAATCAGCCCCAGCATTTT. This sequence joins TRBV10-2 and TRBJ1-5, with a tentative D call TRBD1 (5 bases). V dropped 3 bases and J dropped 4 bases, with 10 bases sitting between them. This CDR3 region has 14 residues. Germline V gives CDR1 WSHSY, CDR2 SAAADI.

This chain joins TRBV20-1 and TRBJ2-7; D is uncertain. Germline CDR1 reads DFQATT; CDR2 reads SNEGSKA (reference sequence). V was shortened by 6 bases and J by 2 bases, with 8 bases between the two germline ends. The CDR3 runs to 11 residues. The CDR3 loop reads CSAPGTYEQYF. The CDR3 coding sequence is TGCAGTGCCCCAGGAACCTACGAGCAGTACTTC.

V gene TRBV27 combines with J gene TRBJ2-1; TRBD2 aligns across 8 bases. Germline-derived CDR1 and CDR2 are MNHEY and SMNVEV (reference sequence). The CDR3 extends over 15 amino acids. The V and J ends lost 6 bases and 6 bases, in that order; junction bases with no gene match: 10. CDR3 in DNA: TGTGCCAGCAGCCCACCCGGGAGGGGCGCCAATGAGCAGTTCTTC. It encodes CASSPPGRGANEQFF.

The chain uses TRBV2 and TRBJ1-4; D perhaps matches TRBD1 (5 bases). Per the germline V gene, CDR1 is SNHLY and CDR2 is FYNNEI. V was pared by 10 bases and J by 0 bases, with 12 bases between. The CDR3 sequence is 14 residues long. DNA for the CDR3: TGTGCCACAGGAAGGGGTTCAACTAATGAAAAACTGTTTTTT. It codes for CATGRGSTNEKLFF.

This clone has more than one count but fewer than ten. The genes are TRBV28 and TRBJ1-3; no reliable D call. Germline V gene sequence: CDR1 MDHEN, CDR2 SYDVKM. This CDR3 is 16 amino acids long. V gave up 6 bases and J gave up 4 bases, with 19 bases separating them. The CDR3 protein is CASRPSVPVAGNTIYF. The DNA for the CDR3 is TGTGCCAGCAGACCTTCGGTTCCCGTAGCCGGAAACACCATATATTTT.

This chain's CDR3 is CASSLTSLAYNEQFF. CDR3 sequence (DNA): TGCGCCAGCAGCCTGACTAGTCTCGCCTACAATGAGCAGTTCTTC. V usage is TRBV5-1 and J usage is TRBJ2-1; possible D gene TRBD2, 6 bases. The length of the CDR3 is 15 residues. V was pared by 4 bases and J by 2 bases, with 13 bases between. CDR1 and CDR2 (germline): SGHRS, YFSETQ.

The rearrangement links TRBV19 to TRBJ1-1; 8 nucleotides agree with TRBD1. Germline V gene lookup returns CDR1 LNHDA and CDR2 SQIVND (reference sequence). The CDR3 runs to 19 residues. Unmatched junction bases numbered 19, after V lost 3 bases and J lost 4 bases. CDR3 DNA sequence: TGTGCCAGTAGTATTTTTCCCCCGGGACAGGCAAGAAGACCCACTGAAGCTTTCTTT. Protein: CASSIFPPGQARRPTEAFF.

This rearrangement joins TRBV19 to TRBJ2-6; the D gene is possibly TRBD2 (6 bases). Trimming removed 1 base from V and 2 bases from J, with 15 bases in between. CDR3 size: 18 residues. The germline gives CDR1 LNHDA, CDR2 SQIVND (reference sequence). DNA for the CDR3: TGTGCCAGTAGTATAGCAAGGGGATCGGGAGCTGGGGCCAACGTCCTGACTTTC. This encodes CASSIARGSGAGANVLTF.

The chain recombines TRBV15 with TRBJ2-2; perhaps TRBD2 as D (6 bases). This CDR3 is 18 amino acids long. In germline, CDR1 is LNHNV, CDR2 YYDKDF (reference sequence). V shed 2 bases and J shed 5 bases, with 21 bases lying between them. The CDR3 DNA sequence: TGTGCCACCAGCAGACATCGCCCTCGGGTAGGGAGGACCGGGGAGCTGTTTTTT. Translated: CATSRHRPRVGRTGELFF.

The chain combines TRBV28 with TRBJ1-3, with unresolved D. The V and J ends lost 4 bases and 3 bases respectively, with 13 bases between them. The CDR3 runs 15 residues. Per germline, CDR1 MDHEN and CDR2 SYDVKM. CDR3 sequence reads: CASSWPGNDGNTIYF. The CDR3 DNA is TGTGCCAGCAGTTGGCCGGGTAACGATGGAAACACCATATATTTT.

About this clone itself: At the DNA level, this CDR3 is encoded by other sequences in the same sample as well. The CDR3 bases are TGTGCCACCAGCAGAGTCTCCGGGGCCTACGAGCAGTACTTC. Residues: CATSRVSGAYEQYF. V usage is TRBV15 and J usage is TRBJ2-7; a possible D gene is TRBD2 (5 bases). V was cut by 1 base and J by 2 bases, with 9 bases left in between. There are 14 residues in the CDR3. Germline CDR1 is LNHNV and CDR2 is YYDKDF (reference sequence).

The chain joins TRBV18 to TRBJ1-4; D is uncertain. V was trimmed by 0 bases and J by 8 bases, leaving 10 bases between them. The length of the CDR3 is 14 residues. CDR1 and CDR2 from the germline V gene are KGHSH and LQKENI. CDR3 sequence (DNA): TGTGCCAGCTCACCACCAACGCCCAGGGAAAAACTGTTTTTT. It translates to CASSPPTPREKLFF.

This rearrangement joins TRBV19 to TRBJ2-6; 7 bases match TRBD1. This CDR3 spans 17 amino acids. V was pared by 10 bases and J by 0 bases, with 12 bases of the junction left unmatched. CDR1 and CDR2 (germline): LNHDA, SQIVND (reference sequence). The CDR3 reads CATSLSTGNSGANVLTF. CDR3 nucleotides: TGTGCCACGTCCCTTTCGACAGGGAACTCTGGGGCCAACGTCCTGACTTTC. The variable domain in full, completed from reference TRBV19 and TRBJ2-6, reads DGGITQSPKYLFRKEGQNVTLSCEQNLNHDAMYWYRQDPGQGLRLIYYSQIVNDFQKGDIAEGYSVSREKKESFPLTVTSAQKNPTAFYLCATSLSTGNSGANVLTFGAGSRLTVL.